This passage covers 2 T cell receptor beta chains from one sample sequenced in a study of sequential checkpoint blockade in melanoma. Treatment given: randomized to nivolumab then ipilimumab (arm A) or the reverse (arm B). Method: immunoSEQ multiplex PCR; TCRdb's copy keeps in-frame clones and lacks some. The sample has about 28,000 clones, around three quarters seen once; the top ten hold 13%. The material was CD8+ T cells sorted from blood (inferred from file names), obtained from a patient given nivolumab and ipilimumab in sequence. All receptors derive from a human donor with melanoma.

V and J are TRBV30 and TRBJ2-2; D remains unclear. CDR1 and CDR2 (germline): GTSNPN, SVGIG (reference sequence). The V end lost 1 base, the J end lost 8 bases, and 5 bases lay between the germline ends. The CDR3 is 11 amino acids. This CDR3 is CAWSAVGELFF. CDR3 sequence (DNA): TGTGCCTGGAGTGCCGTTGGGGAGCTGTTTTTT.

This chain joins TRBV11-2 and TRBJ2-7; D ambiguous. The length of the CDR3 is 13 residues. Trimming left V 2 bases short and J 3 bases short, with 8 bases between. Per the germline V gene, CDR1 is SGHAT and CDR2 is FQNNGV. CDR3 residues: CASSLSRGYEQYF. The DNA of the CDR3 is TGTGCCAGCAGCTTATCCAGAGGCTACGAGCAGTACTTC. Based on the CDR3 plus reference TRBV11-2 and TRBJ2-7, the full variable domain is EAGVAQSPRYKIIEKRQSVAFWCNPISGHATLYWYQQILGQGPKLLIQFQNNGVVDDSQLPKDRFSAERLKGVDSTLKIQPAKLEDSAVYLCASSLSRGYEQYFGPGTRLTVT.